One sample yielded the 24 T cell receptor beta chains listed below, sequenced in a study of technical replicates of blood from several donors (TCRdb year 2017). Libraries were made using the immunoSEQ multiplex PCR assay. TCRdb stores this immuneACCESS table with in-frame sequences only. Part of the clones is absent; in the studies checked, under half of the shortfall reflects unresolved V genes, and no reason is known for the rest. A total of about 12,000 clones appear in this sample, almost 95% of them only once. The ten largest make up approximately 7.6% of the sample. The sequencing sample was made of PBMCs. Receptor source: a human donor in good health.

V usage is TRBV2 and J usage is TRBJ2-1; 8 bases fit TRBD2. V gave up 6 bases and J gave up 4 bases; unmatched junction bases: 20. CDR3 length: 19 residues. Germline V gene sequence: CDR1 SNHLY, CDR2 FYNNEI. The CDR3 DNA follows: TGTGCCAGCAGCATCACTAGCGGTTATCCCCCTGGGTTTTACAATGAGCAGTTCTTC. It translates to CASSITSGYPPGFYNEQFF.

The rearrangement joins TRBV5-1 to TRBJ2-3, with a possible D match to TRBD1 (6 bases). The CDR3 extends over 16 amino acids. Germline CDR1 SGHRS, CDR2 YFSETQ. The V end lost 0 bases, the J end lost 9 bases, and 20 bases lay between the germline ends. The chain's CDR3 is CASSLAPMGAGETQYF. The CDR3, as DNA: TGCGCCAGCAGCTTGGCCCCAATGGGGGCCGGGGAGACGCAGTATTTT.

The gene calls are TRBV27 and TRBJ2-7; TRBD1 matches at 8 bases. Germline V gives CDR1 MNHEY, CDR2 SMNVEV (reference sequence). The CDR3 spans 14 residues. J gave up 1 base and V 4 bases, and 3 bases lay outside the gene matches. CDR3: CASSYGTGSYEQYF. CDR3 nucleotide sequence: TGTGCCAGCAGTTATGGGACAGGTTCCTACGAGCAGTACTTC.

The rearrangement joins TRBV11-2 to TRBJ2-3; 9 bases are shared with TRBD2. After removal of 1 base from V and 0 bases from J, the junction contained 8 bases not matched to a gene. The CDR3 runs 18 residues. CDR1 and CDR2 from the germline V gene are SGHAT and FQNNGV. CDR3 bases: TGTGCCAGCAGCTTAGGCCGCGGGAGGGGTGCTAGCACAGATACGCAGTATTTT. Translated: CASSLGRGRGASTDTQYF. Full variable domain (outside the CDR3, taken from reference TRBV11-2 and TRBJ2-3): EAGVAQSPRYKIIEKRQSVAFWCNPISGHATLYWYQQILGQGPKLLIQFQNNGVVDDSQLPKDRFSAERLKGVDSTLKIQPAKLEDSAVYLCASSLGRGRGASTDTQYFGPGTRLTVL.

This rearrangement joins TRBV27 to TRBJ2-7; TRBD2 agrees at 8 bases. This CDR3 is built from 15 residues. J lost 2 bases, V lost 3 bases, and 6 bases had no gene match. Germline values: CDR1 MNHEY, CDR2 SMNVEV (reference sequence). The CDR3 region has the DNA TGTGCCAGCAGTTTTTTTGCGGGGGGTGCCTACGAGCAGTACTTC. As protein: CASSFFAGGAYEQYF.

The chain has TRBV13 and TRBJ2-7, with D possibly being TRBD2 (5 bases). V was cut by 2 bases and J by 0 bases, with 8 bases left in between. The germline CDR1 and CDR2 sequences are PRHDT and FYEKMQ (reference sequence). The CDR3 covers 14 residues. CDR3 amino acids: CASSLRRPSYEQYF. The CDR3 DNA reads TGTGCCAGCAGCTTAAGGAGGCCCTCCTACGAGCAGTACTTC.

J is TRBJ2-2 and V is TRBV18; the D gene is possibly TRBD1 (6 bases). The CDR3 sequence is 15 residues long. The ends were cut back, 3 bases at V and 0 bases at J, with 8 bases in the middle. The germline V gene encodes CDR1 KGHSH and CDR2 LQKENI. The CDR3 nucleotides read TGTGCCAGCTCACCGGGGGCAACGAACACCGGGGAGCTGTTTTTT. Amino acids: CASSPGATNTGELFF.

This rearrangement joins TRBV19 to TRBJ2-1; D perhaps matches TRBD1 (5 bases). Germline CDR1 LNHDA, CDR2 SQIVND (reference sequence). V gave up 6 bases and J gave up 6 bases, with 9 bases separating them. The CDR3 has 12 residues. The CDR3 here is CASSQGSNEQFF. Written as DNA, the CDR3 is TGTGCCAGTAGCCAGGGATCCAATGAGCAGTTCTTC.

The rearrangement uses TRBV11-1 and TRBJ2-7, with a weak D call TRBD1 (5 bases). Between the trimmed V and J ends, which lost 3 bases and 2 bases, there was a span of 17 bases. Germline V lookup: CDR1 SGHAT, CDR2 FQDESV (reference sequence). The CDR3 loop spans 16 amino acids. CDR3 region: CASSLAGPGQAYEQYF. CDR3 DNA: TGTGCCAGCAGCTTGGCCGGGCCAGGACAAGCCTACGAGCAGTACTTC.

The chain has TRBV19 and TRBJ1-1, with no clear D. The CDR3 loop spans 13 amino acids. V dropped 4 bases and J dropped 6 bases, with 12 bases sitting between them. The V gene's germline CDR1 is LNHDA and CDR2 SQIVND (reference sequence). The CDR3 nucleotides read TGTGCCAGTAGTACCGTCGGTTCGGCTGAAGCTTTCTTT. Protein: CASSTVGSAEAFF.

This rearrangement joins TRBV27 to TRBJ1-2; unclear D gene. Deletions cut 3 bases from V and 0 bases from J, with 8 bases between. Germline values: CDR1 MNHEY, CDR2 SMNVEV (reference sequence). CDR3 size: 14 residues. The CDR3 here is CASSLGRANYGYTF. CDR3 bases: TGTGCCAGCAGTTTGGGCCGAGCTAACTATGGCTACACCTTC.

This chain uses TRBV7-2 with TRBJ2-7; D is unclear. Trimming removed 0 bases from V and 1 base from J, with 13 bases in between. The CDR3 has 16 amino acids. CDR1 is SGHTA, CDR2 FQGNSA, per germline. The CDR3 coding sequence is TGTGCCAGCAGCTTAGCCGGCAGCGATGGGTCCTACGAGCAGTACTTC. Translating gives CASSLAGSDGSYEQYF.

V gene TRBV9 combines with J gene TRBJ1-1; a possible D gene is TRBD1 (6 bases). From germline, CDR1 is SGDLS and CDR2 YYNGEE. The CDR3 is 14 amino acids. The V end lost 3 bases, the J end lost 5 bases, and 14 bases lay between the germline ends. The CDR3 loop reads CASSALGQLTEAFF. In DNA, the CDR3 is TGTGCCAGCAGCGCCCTAGGACAGCTTACTGAAGCTTTCTTT.

The J gene is TRBJ2-7, the V gene TRBV6-1; D unclear. The CDR3 extends over 14 amino acids. Per germline, CDR1 MNHNS and CDR2 SASEGT. Trimming took off 5 bases at V and 3 bases at J, with 14 bases between the two ends. CDR3 sequence reads: CASSPSLPGYEQYF. The CDR3 nucleotides read TGTGCCAGCAGTCCCAGTCTCCCGGGCTACGAGCAGTACTTC.

The rearrangement uses TRBV18 and TRBJ2-7; D might be TRBD1 (6 bases). CDR1 is KGHSH and CDR2 is LQKENI in the germline V gene. This CDR3 is built from 13 residues. The V and J ends lost 3 bases and 1 base respectively, with 7 bases between them. CDR3 loop: CASSPGQSYEQYF. CDR3 in DNA: TGTGCCAGCTCACCCGGACAGTCCTACGAGCAGTACTTC.

The V gene is TRBV2, the J gene TRBJ2-5, with 12 bases identical to TRBD2. Germline V gene data show CDR1 as SNHLY and CDR2 as FYNNEI. After removal of 4 bases from V and 5 bases from J, the junction contained 5 bases not matched to a gene. The CDR3 is 15 residues long. CDR3 bases: TGTGCCAGCAGTGGACTAGCGGGAGTCGGGGAGACCCAGTACTTC. Protein: CASSGLAGVGETQYF.

The V and J genes are TRBV15 and TRBJ2-3, with TRBD2 identical over 11 bases. Trimming removed 3 bases from V and 6 bases from J; junction bases left unmatched: 8. The CDR3 consists of 16 residues. Germline V gene sequence: CDR1 LNHNV, CDR2 YYDKDF (reference sequence). The CDR3 DNA reads as TGTGCCACCAGCAGGTTTAGCGGGAGGGATGGGGATACGCAGTATTTT. Protein sequence: CATSRFSGRDGDTQYF.

The chain has TRBV6-4 and TRBJ2-1, with TRBD2 matching 7 bases. Germline trimming cut 2 bases from V and 0 bases from J; bases unmatched to any gene: 4. CDR3 length: 16 amino acids. Germline V gives CDR1 MRHNA, CDR2 SNTAGT. The CDR3 is CASSDTAGVSYNEQFF. CDR3 coding DNA: TGTGCCAGCAGTGACACTGCGGGAGTCTCCTACAATGAGCAGTTCTTC.

The V call is TRBV10-3, the J call TRBJ2-2; 9 nucleotides align to TRBD2. Germline values: CDR1 ENHRY, CDR2 SYGVKD. With 6 bases clipped from V and 6 bases from J, the junction kept 11 bases outside the gene matches. The CDR3 extends over 16 amino acids. CDR3 in amino acids: CAISIREREAAGELFF. The CDR3 nucleotides are TGTGCCATCAGCATCCGGGAGCGGGAGGCGGCCGGGGAGCTGTTTTTT.

The gene calls are TRBV10-1 and TRBJ2-1, with 9 bases fitting TRBD1. CDR3 size: 14 residues. The junction had 6 bases not matched to a gene; V was cut back by 5 bases and J by 7 bases. Germline V lookup: CDR1 WNHNN, CDR2 SYGVQD (reference sequence). CDR3 sequence reads: CASSSPGTGNEQFF. As DNA, the CDR3 is TGCGCCAGCAGTTCCCCCGGGACAGGGAATGAGCAGTTCTTC.

This chain joins TRBV11-2 and TRBJ1-4, with a possible D match to TRBD1 (6 bases). Germline CDR1 and CDR2: SGHAT and FQNNGV. The V end was cut by 2 bases, the J end by 7 bases, with 14 bases between. The CDR3 is 15 amino acids. CDR3 nucleotides: TGTGCCAGCAGCTTACAAACAGGGTTCGGTGAAAAACTGTTTTTT. It translates to CASSLQTGFGEKLFF.

Here the CDR3 DNA reads TGTGCCAGCAGCTTGTTAGGGGAGGGCCTCGGGGAGACCCAGTACTTC. This encodes CASSLLGEGLGETQYF. The genes are TRBV5-5 and TRBJ2-5, with 7 positions matching TRBD2. The V gene's germline CDR1 is SGHKS and CDR2 YYEKEE (reference sequence). The CDR3 contains 16 residues. Losses at the gene ends were 1 base for V and 5 bases for J; bases not matched to a gene: 11.

The chain joins TRBV30 to TRBJ2-1; 7 bases align to TRBD2. The CDR3 covers 16 residues. Germline CDR1 is GTSNPN and CDR2 is SVGIG (reference sequence). Losses at the gene ends were 2 bases for V and 7 bases for J; bases not matched to a gene: 14. CDR3 sequence reads: CAWSPPFGGSVNEQFF. CDR3 nucleotide sequence: TGTGCCTGGAGTCCCCCCTTCGGCGGGAGTGTAAATGAGCAGTTCTTC.

The CDR3 bases are TGCGCCAGCAGCTCACGGACAGGGGGCGCAGATACGCAGTATTTT. Translation gives CASSSRTGGADTQYF. The J gene is TRBJ2-3, the V gene TRBV5-1, with 11 bases fitting TRBD1. Germline loops: CDR1 SGHRS, CDR2 YFSETQ. V dropped 3 bases and J dropped 4; count of bases not matched to a gene: 4. This CDR3 spans 15 amino acids.